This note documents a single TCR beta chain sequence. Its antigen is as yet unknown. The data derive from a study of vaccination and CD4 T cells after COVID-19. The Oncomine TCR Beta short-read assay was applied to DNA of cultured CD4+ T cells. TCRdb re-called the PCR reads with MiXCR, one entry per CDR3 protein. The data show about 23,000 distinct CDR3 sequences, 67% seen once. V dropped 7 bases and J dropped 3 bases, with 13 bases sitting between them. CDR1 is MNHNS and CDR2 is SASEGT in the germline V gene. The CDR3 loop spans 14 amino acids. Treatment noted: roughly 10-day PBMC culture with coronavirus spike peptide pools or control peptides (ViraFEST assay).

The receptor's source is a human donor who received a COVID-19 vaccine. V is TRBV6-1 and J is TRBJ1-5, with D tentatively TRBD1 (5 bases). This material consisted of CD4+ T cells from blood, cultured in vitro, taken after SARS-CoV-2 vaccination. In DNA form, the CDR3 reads TGTGCCAGCACGGGGGGGGGTCCCAATCAGCCCCAGCATTTT. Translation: CASTGGGPNQPQHF.